This T cell receptor (beta chain) was identified during a study of blood T cell repertoires in COVID-19. CDR1 is MNHEY, CDR2 SMNVEV, per germline (reference sequence). This CDR3 region has 15 residues. Trimming cost V 2 bases and J 2 bases; bases outside gene matches: 5. Assay: immunoSEQ multiplex PCR; the TCRdb copy retains only in-frame clones and omits some. The profile covers 150,000 to 190,000 clones, with around 89% appearing a single time and around 15% taken by the ten largest. The chain links TRBV27 to TRBJ2-7; 8 positions match TRBD2. The sample was peripheral blood. The TCR originated in a middle-aged woman with acute or convalescent COVID-19. CDR3 coding DNA: TGTGCCAGCAGTTTAAGTAGCGGGGACACCTACGAGCAGTACTTC. This codes for CASSLSSGDTYEQYF.